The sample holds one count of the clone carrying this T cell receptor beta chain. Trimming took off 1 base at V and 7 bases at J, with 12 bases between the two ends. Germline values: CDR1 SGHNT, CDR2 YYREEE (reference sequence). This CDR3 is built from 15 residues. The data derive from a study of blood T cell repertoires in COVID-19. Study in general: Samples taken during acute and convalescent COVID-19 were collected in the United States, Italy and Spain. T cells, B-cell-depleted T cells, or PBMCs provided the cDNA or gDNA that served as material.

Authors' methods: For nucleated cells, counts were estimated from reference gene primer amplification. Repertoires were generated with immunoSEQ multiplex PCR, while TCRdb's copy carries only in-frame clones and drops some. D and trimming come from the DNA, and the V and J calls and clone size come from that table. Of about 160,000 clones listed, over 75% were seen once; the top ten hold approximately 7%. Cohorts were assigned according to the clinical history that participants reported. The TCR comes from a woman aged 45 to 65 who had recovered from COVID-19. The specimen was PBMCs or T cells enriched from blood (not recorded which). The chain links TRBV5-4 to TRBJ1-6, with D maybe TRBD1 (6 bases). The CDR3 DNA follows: TGTGCCAGCAGCTTGCCGAACAGGGAGAATTCACCCCTCCACTTT. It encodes CASSLPNRENSPLHF.